What follows are 32 T cell receptor beta chains derived from one specimen sequenced in a study of OX40 agonist ivuxolimab in advanced cancers. TCRdb's table, derived via immunoSEQ multiplex PCR, lists solely in-frame clones and lacks some. Seen here are 55,000 to 75,000 clones, over 70% observed once, and the top ten hold 0.3% to 0.45%. Sequencing used CD4+ or CD8+ T cells sorted from blood, obtained in a trial of the OX40 agonist ivuxolimab. These receptors all come from an adult with an advanced solid tumor such as melanoma, head and neck, liver or kidney cancer.

This clone was seen just once. The chain employs TRBV7-9 and TRBJ1-4; no reliable D call. Trimming removed 5 bases from V and 8 bases from J, with 18 bases in between. Germline CDR1 reads SEHNR; CDR2 reads FQNEAQ (reference sequence). This CDR3 spans 15 amino acids. The CDR3 bases are TGTGCCAGCAGCCATCGGGTGGAGGTTGGAGAAAAACTGTTTTTT. Amino acids: CASSHRVEVGEKLFF.

The chain has TRBV2 and TRBJ2-2; possibly TRBD1 for D (7 bases). CDR3 length equals 15 residues. Trimming cost V 0 bases and J 7 bases, with 12 bases left between them. Germline V gives CDR1 SNHLY, CDR2 FYNNEI. CDR3 loop: CASSEAEGAGGELFF. DNA of the CDR3: TGTGCCAGCAGTGAAGCGGAGGGGGCGGGCGGGGAGCTGTTTTTT. Filled out from reference TRBV2 and TRBJ2-2, the complete variable domain reads EPEVTQTPSHQVTQMGQEVILRCVPISNHLYFYWYRQILGQKVEFLVSFYNNEISEKSEIFDDQFSVERPDGSNFTLKIRSTKLEDSAMYFCASSEAEGAGGELFFGEGSRLTVL.

The rearrangement uses TRBV14 and TRBJ1-1; D gene unclear. Germline V lookup: CDR1 SGHDN, CDR2 FVKESK. V gave up 3 bases and J gave up 6 bases, with 17 bases separating them. There are 15 residues in the CDR3. Written as DNA, the CDR3 is TGTGCCAGCAGCCAGGGCCTGTTGAGGCGGGCTGAAGCTTTCTTT. It codes for CASSQGLLRRAEAFF.

The rearrangement joins TRBV7-6 to TRBJ1-5, with unresolved D. Trimming shortened V by 1 base and J by 6 bases, and 16 bases separated the two germline ends. CDR1 SGHVS and CDR2 FNYEAQ come from the germline V gene. The CDR3 sequence is 16 residues long. The CDR3 loop is CASSLGWRGTGQPQHF. CDR3 nucleotide sequence: TGTGCCAGCAGCTTAGGGTGGCGGGGAACCGGTCAGCCCCAGCATTTT. Supplemented by reference TRBV7-6 and TRBJ1-5, the full variable domain reads GAGVSQSPRYKVTKRGQDVALRCDPISGHVSLYWYRQALGQGPEFLTYFNYEAQQDKSGLPNDRFSAERPEGSISTLTIQRTEQRDSAMYRCASSLGWRGTGQPQHFGDGTRLSIL.

The chain has TRBV6-6 and TRBJ1-1, with TRBD1 matching 9 bases. J lost 6 bases, V lost 2 bases, and 7 bases had no gene match. Germline CDR1 is MNHNY and CDR2 is SVGAGI (reference sequence). The CDR3 runs 15 residues. The CDR3 DNA follows: TGTGCCAGCAGTTACCCACCGGGACAGGGCTCTGAAGCTTTCTTT. The encoded protein is CASSYPPGQGSEAFF.

This clone came up a few times. The chain couples TRBV10-3 to TRBJ1-3; D is unresolved. Per germline, CDR1 ENHRY and CDR2 SYGVKD. Trimming took off 10 bases at V and 4 bases at J, with 23 bases between the two ends. There are 16 residues in the CDR3. CDR3 residues: CATAPTARLSGNTIYF. The CDR3, as DNA: TGTGCCACCGCACCCACCGCCAGGCTCTCCGGAAACACCATATATTTT.

This chain uses TRBV10-3 with TRBJ1-2; D possibly corresponds to TRBD1 (5 bases). Trimming left V 4 bases short and J 2 bases short, with 23 bases between. Germline CDR1 and CDR2: ENHRY and SYGVKD. CDR3 length: 18 amino acids. DNA for the CDR3: TGTGCCATCAGTGCACCCGGTTCCTCGGGGGGTGCGAACTATGGCTACACCTTC. It specifies CAISAPGSSGGANYGYTF.

CDR3 nucleotide sequence: TGTGCCATCTCGGGACAGGGGAGGAACACCGGGGAGCTGTTTTTT. Residues: CAISGQGRNTGELFF. The chain recombines TRBV10-3 with TRBJ2-2; 10 bases align to TRBD1. Looked up from germline, CDR1 is ENHRY and CDR2 is SYGVKD. CDR3 length: 15 residues. V trimming: 8 bases; J trimming: 1 base; junction bases outside the gene matches: 4.

V is TRBV7-6 and J is TRBJ1-3; D possibly corresponds to TRBD1 (5 bases). The CDR3 has 16 amino acids. The V gene lost 1 base and the J gene lost 6 bases, with 16 bases spanning the gap. Germline V lookup: CDR1 SGHVS, CDR2 FNYEAQ. In DNA form, the CDR3 reads TGTGCCAGCAGCTTAGAAGGGCACGGGACCCAAAACACCATATATTTT. It encodes CASSLEGHGTQNTIYF.

This sequence joins TRBV6-1 and TRBJ2-7; TRBD2 matches 11 bases. V shed 8 bases, J shed 2 bases, and the junction held 8 bases outside the gene matches. In germline, CDR1 is MNHNS, CDR2 SASEGT. CDR3 length: 15 residues. Here the CDR3 reads CASDNRLAGPYEQYF. CDR3 DNA sequence: TGTGCCAGCGATAACCGACTAGCGGGACCCTACGAGCAGTACTTC.

The CDR3 bases are TGTGCCAGCAGTGCGACCTACGAGCAGTACTTC. As protein: CASSATYEQYF. V and J are TRBV2 and TRBJ2-7; D unresolved. Trimming stripped 4 bases from V and 2 bases from J, with 3 bases between. This CDR3 has 11 residues. Per the germline V gene, CDR1 is SNHLY and CDR2 is FYNNEI.

This chain connects TRBV4-3 to TRBJ1-1; D is undetermined. Germline CDR1 is LGHNA and CDR2 is YSLEER. The CDR3 sequence is 15 residues long. Trimming took off 0 bases at V and 3 bases at J, with 11 bases between the two ends. The CDR3 here is CASSQDWGSDTEAFF. For the CDR3, the DNA is TGCGCCAGCAGCCAAGACTGGGGATCGGACACTGAAGCTTTCTTT.

V is TRBV7-2 and J is TRBJ2-2, with 8 nucleotides matching TRBD2. The CDR3 runs to 14 residues. V was clipped by 2 bases and J by 4 bases; unmatched bases: 0. Looked up from germline, CDR1 is SGHTA and CDR2 is FQGNSA. The CDR3 DNA reads TGTGCCAGCAGCTTAAGCGGGAGCACCGGGGAGCTGTTTTTT. This translates into CASSLSGSTGELFF.

This clone appeared a single time. J is TRBJ1-2 and V is TRBV28; maybe TRBD1 (5 bases). V was clipped by 10 bases and J by 2 bases, with 17 bases between them. The CDR3 is 14 residues long. Germline V CDR1 and CDR2: MDHEN, SYDVKM. In nucleotides, the CDR3 is TGTGCCACAACGGGCGGGGGTTTAAACTATGGCTACACCTTC. It codes for CATTGGGLNYGYTF.

V is TRBV28 and J is TRBJ2-5; 7 positions match TRBD1. Near its end, the DNA agrees better with TRBJ2-7, so the J call may be wrong. CDR3 length: 14 amino acids. Germline CDR1 is MDHEN and CDR2 is SYDVKM. Written as DNA, the CDR3 is TGTGCCAGCAGGGGGACAGATTCTCCTTACGAGCAGTACTTC. It is translated as CASRGTDSPYEQYF.

The rearrangement links TRBV19 to TRBJ1-1, with 8 positions matching TRBD1. Germline lookup yields CDR1 LNHDA and CDR2 SQIVND (reference sequence). Trimming at V came to 6 bases and at J to 4 bases, leaving 7 bases not matched to a gene. CDR3 length: 14 residues. The CDR3 coding sequence is TGTGCCAGTAGAATGGACAGGGATCGCACTGAAGCTTTCTTT. It encodes CASRMDRDRTEAFF.

The chain is built from TRBV21-1 and TRBJ1-2; TRBD1 is the table's D call and was not checked against the DNA. TRBV21-1 is classified as a pseudogene. This CDR3 contains 17 residues. The CDR3 nucleotides are TGTGCCAGCAGCAAATGGACAGGGGGCTGGGCTAACTATGGCTACACCTTC. This encodes CASSKWTGGWANYGYTF.

The genes are TRBV4-1 and TRBJ1-4; D may be TRBD1 (6 bases). Trimming stripped 8 bases from V and 1 base from J, with 14 bases between. The CDR3 is made up of 15 amino acids. The germline CDR1 and CDR2 sequences are MGHRA and YSYEKL. CDR3 sequence: CASATQGLTNEKLFF. DNA for the CDR3: TGCGCCAGCGCCACCCAGGGGTTAACTAATGAAAAACTGTTTTTT.

The J gene is TRBJ1-5, the V gene TRBV29-1, with a possible D match to TRBD1 (6 bases). Germline loops: CDR1 SQVTM, CDR2 ANQGSEA. This CDR3 contains 13 residues. V lost 1 base and J 4 bases, leaving 8 bases between the germline ends. CDR3 DNA sequence: TGCAGCGTTGAAGGAGGGACAAATCAGCCCCAGCATTTT. Its protein is CSVEGGTNQPQHF.

This sequence joins TRBV2 and TRBJ1-1; D is uncertain. This CDR3 comprises 11 residues. Trimming cost V 6 bases and J 0 bases, with 2 bases left between them. Germline V gene data show CDR1 as SNHLY and CDR2 as FYNNEI. The CDR3 is CASRLNTEAFF. CDR3 coding DNA: TGTGCCAGCAGACTGAACACTGAAGCTTTCTTT.

The CDR3 DNA follows: TGTGCCAGCAGTTATCCCCAGGTCCGGGGGCATGAGCAGTTCTTC. Amino acids: CASSYPQVRGHEQFF. This chain links TRBV6-6 with TRBJ2-1, with D perhaps assigned TRBD1 or TRBD2 (6 bases each). The CDR3 extends over 15 amino acids. V lost 3 bases and J lost 8, with 17 bases in between. From germline, CDR1 is MNHNY and CDR2 SVGAGI (reference sequence).

The chain links TRBV18 to TRBJ1-2; D remains ambiguous. The CDR3 sequence is 13 residues long. Germline-derived CDR1 and CDR2 are KGHSH and LQKENI. Deletions cut 6 bases from V and 0 bases from J, with 8 bases between. The CDR3 coding sequence is TGTGCCAGCTCGCGGGAAGCTAACTATGGCTACACCTTC. As protein: CASSREANYGYTF.

The V gene is TRBV2, the J gene TRBJ2-5, with 13 bases fitting TRBD2. The germline CDR1 and CDR2 sequences are SNHLY and FYNNEI. The CDR3 has 15 amino acids. V dropped 6 bases and J dropped 5; count of bases not matched to a gene: 6. CDR3 in amino acids: CASRKLAGGLETQYF. The DNA for the CDR3 is TGTGCCAGCAGGAAACTAGCGGGGGGGCTTGAGACCCAGTACTTC.

The chain carries TRBV10-3 and TRBJ2-3, with TRBD1 matching 10 bases. The CDR3 runs to 16 residues. Germline CDR1 ENHRY, CDR2 SYGVKD. J gave up 3 bases and V 0 bases, and 3 bases lay outside the gene matches. The DNA for the CDR3 is TGTGCCATCAGTGAGTCCCGGACAGGGGGGACAGATACGCAGTATTTT. Protein: CAISESRTGGTDTQYF.

The rearrangement uses TRBV28 and TRBJ2-1, with 9 bases matching TRBD1. The CDR3 is 15 residues long. J was trimmed by 2 bases and V by 5 bases; bases with no gene match: 4. Germline lookup yields CDR1 MDHEN and CDR2 SYDVKM. The CDR3 spells CASSPGQGTYNEQFF. CDR3 in DNA: TGTGCCAGCAGTCCAGGACAGGGGACCTACAATGAGCAGTTCTTC.

The chain is built from TRBV19 and TRBJ2-6, with D possibly matching TRBD2 (6 bases). The CDR3 contains 17 residues. Trimming took 8 bases from V and 0 from J, leaving 17 bases between them. The V gene's germline CDR1 is LNHDA and CDR2 SQIVND (reference sequence). CDR3 nucleotide sequence: TGTGCCAGTGCTTTTGGTAGCGGAAGCTCTGGGGCCAACGTCCTGACTTTC. Encoded protein: CASAFGSGSSGANVLTF. The full variable domain, with the rest looked up from reference TRBV19 and TRBJ2-6, is DGGITQSPKYLFRKEGQNVTLSCEQNLNHDAMYWYRQDPGQGLRLIYYSQIVNDFQKGDIAEGYSVSREKKESFPLTVTSAQKNPTAFYLCASAFGSGSSGANVLTFGAGSRLTVL.

The J gene is TRBJ1-1, the V gene TRBV5-1; TRBD1 agrees at 12 bases. Germline values: CDR1 SGHRS, CDR2 YFSETQ. With V trimmed by 0 bases and J by 3 bases, 9 bases remained unmatched. The CDR3 runs 18 residues. The CDR3 nucleotides read TGCGCCAGCAGCTTGGCCCCGGGACAGGGGGCCGCAGACACTGAAGCTTTCTTT. Amino acid sequence: CASSLAPGQGAADTEAFF. Full variable domain (outside the CDR3, taken from reference TRBV5-1 and TRBJ1-1): KAGVTQTPRYLIKTRGQQVTLSCSPISGHRSVSWYQQTPGQGLQFLFEYFSETQRNKGNFPGRFSGRQFSNSRSEMNVSTLELGDSALYLCASSLAPGQGAADTEAFFGQGTRLTVV.

The genes are TRBV5-6 and TRBJ2-3; D not resolved. The CDR3 spans 12 residues. V lost 1 base, J lost 5 bases, and 5 bases lay in between. Germline V gene data show CDR1 as SGHDT and CDR2 as YYEEEE. The chain's CDR3 is CASSLIRDTQYF. CDR3 sequence (DNA): TGTGCCAGCAGCTTGATCAGAGATACGCAGTATTTT.

The chain couples TRBV5-1 to TRBJ2-3, with 8 bases identical to TRBD2. From germline, CDR1 is SGHRS and CDR2 YFSETQ. V dropped 0 bases and J dropped 3; count of bases not matched to a gene: 0. CDR3 size: 14 residues. This chain's CDR3 is CASSLVAGTDTQYF. The CDR3 nucleotides are TGCGCCAGCAGCTTGGTAGCGGGGACAGATACGCAGTATTTT.

The rearrangement links TRBV15 to TRBJ1-2, with a tentative D call TRBD1 (5 bases). Germline V CDR1 and CDR2: LNHNV, YYDKDF (reference sequence). The CDR3 spans 12 residues. Trimming left V 5 bases short and J 5 bases short, with 9 bases between. CDR3 bases: TGTGCCACCAGCGCAGGGTGGTATGGCTACACCTTC. It yields the protein CATSAGWYGYTF. Full variable domain (rest looked up from reference TRBV15 and TRBJ1-2): DAMVIQNPRYQVTQFGKPVTLSCSQTLNHNVMYWYQQKSSQAPKLLFHYYDKDFNNEADTPDNFQSRRPNTSFCFLDIRSPGLGDTAMYLCATSAGWYGYTFGSGTRLTVV.

This clone was picked up one time. The chain combines TRBV7-2 with TRBJ2-1; possibly TRBD1 for D (6 bases). Germline CDR1 reads SGHTA; CDR2 reads FQGNSA. The CDR3 sequence is 15 residues long. Deletions cut 5 bases from V and 8 bases from J, with 19 bases between. The chain's CDR3 is CASSDRDTSKYEQFF. Here the CDR3 DNA reads TGTGCCAGCAGCGACCGGGACACATCGAAATATGAGCAGTTCTTC. The variable domain in full, with the rest retrieved from reference TRBV7-2 and TRBJ2-1, is GAGVSQSPSNKVTEKGKDVELRCDPISGHTALYWYRQSLGQGLEFLIYFQGNSAPDKSGLPSDRFSAERTGGSVSTLTIQRTQQEDSAVYLCASSDRDTSKYEQFFGPGTRLTVL.

This chain joins TRBV7-9 and TRBJ2-6; D could derive from TRBD1 or TRBD2 (5 bases each). The ends were cut back, 2 bases at V and 4 bases at J, with 12 bases in the middle. CDR1 SEHNR and CDR2 FQNEAQ come from the germline V gene (reference sequence). This CDR3 is 16 amino acids long. The CDR3 region has the DNA TGTGCCAGCAGCTTAAGTGGGGGTCACGGGGCCAACGTCCTGACTTTC. Translated: CASSLSGGHGANVLTF. Filled out from reference TRBV7-9 and TRBJ2-6, the complete variable domain reads DTGVSQNPRHKITKRGQNVTFRCDPISEHNRLYWYRQTLGQGPEFLTYFQNEAQLEKSRLLSDRFSAERPKGSFSTLEIQRTEQGDSAMYLCASSLSGGHGANVLTFGAGSRLTVL.